These 24 T cell receptor beta chains were all obtained from the same sample, sequenced in a study of blood T cell repertoires in COVID-19. Assay: immunoSEQ multiplex PCR; the TCRdb copy retains only in-frame clones and omits some. Among hundreds of thousands of clones listed, around 91% were seen once. Sequences were obtained from PBMCs or T cells enriched from blood (not recorded which). These receptors were taken from a man younger than 45 who had recovered from COVID-19.

This chain joins TRBV5-1 and TRBJ2-2; 8 bases match TRBD1. The V gene's germline CDR1 is SGHRS and CDR2 YFSETQ. CDR3 length: 16 amino acids. V lost 1 base, J lost 4 bases, and 6 bases stayed unmatched. The CDR3 protein is CASSLYQGASTGELFF. As DNA, the CDR3 is TGCGCCAGCAGCTTGTACCAGGGGGCAAGCACCGGGGAGCTGTTTTTT.

The gene calls are TRBV19 and TRBJ2-1; 7 positions match TRBD1. With V trimmed by 6 bases and J by 4 bases, 6 bases remained unmatched. This CDR3 spans 14 amino acids. Germline assignment: CDR1 LNHDA and CDR2 SQIVND (reference sequence). CDR3 nucleotide sequence: TGTGCCAGTAGCTCGGACAGGTCTTACAATGAGCAGTTCTTC. It is translated as CASSSDRSYNEQFF.

The chain joins TRBV28 to TRBJ2-4; 7 bases agree with TRBD2. V lost 2 bases, J lost 3 bases, and 22 bases stayed unmatched. Germline V gene data show CDR1 as MDHEN and CDR2 as SYDVKM. This CDR3 is 21 amino acids long. This CDR3 is CASSLEAGSRREENGKNIQYF. The CDR3 region has the DNA TGTGCCAGCAGTTTAGAGGCCGGGAGCCGTCGGGAGGAAAACGGCAAAAACATTCAGTACTTC.

The rearrangement links TRBV6-5 to TRBJ1-1, with a tentative D call TRBD1 (5 bases). Germline CDR1 reads MNHEY; CDR2 reads SVGAGI. This CDR3 comprises 14 residues. V lost 2 bases, J lost 5 bases, and 12 bases lay in between. The CDR3 nucleotides are TGTGCCAGCAGTTACAGACAGTCGAGGACTGAAGCTTTCTTT. Translation gives CASSYRQSRTEAFF.

V usage is TRBV27 and J usage is TRBJ2-4; D may be TRBD1 (5 bases). The V and J ends lost 0 bases and 9 bases respectively, with 15 bases between them. Germline lookup yields CDR1 MNHEY and CDR2 SMNVEV (reference sequence). The CDR3 loop spans 15 amino acids. CDR3 protein: CASSLSTRQGTIQYF. The CDR3, as DNA: TGTGCCAGCAGTTTATCGACTCGGCAGGGTACCATTCAGTACTTC.

V is TRBV6-5 and J is TRBJ1-4; TRBD1 agrees at 8 bases. This CDR3 is 15 amino acids long. V lost 4 bases, J lost 2 bases, and 3 bases stayed unmatched. CDR1 is MNHEY and CDR2 is SVGAGI in the germline V gene. The CDR3 DNA is TGTGCCAGCAGTTCGACAGGGGCCACTAATGAAAAACTGTTTTTT. Amino acids: CASSSTGATNEKLFF.

Written as DNA, the CDR3 is TGTGCCAGCAGCCAAGTACCAGGGGGCTACGAGCAGTACTTC. Translating gives CASSQVPGGYEQYF. The chain has TRBV14 and TRBJ2-7, with 7 bases aligning to TRBD1. There are 14 residues in the CDR3. V lost 1 base to trimming and J lost 3 bases; unmatched junction nucleotides: 3. Germline CDR1 SGHDN, CDR2 FVKESK. Looking up the rest from reference TRBV14 and TRBJ2-7 gives the full variable domain: EAGVTQFPSHSVIEKGQTVTLRCDPISGHDNLYWYRRVMGKEIKFLLHFVKESKQDESGMPNNRFLAERTGGTYSTLKVQPAELEDSGVYFCASSQVPGGYEQYFGPGTRLTVT.

The sample holds one count of this clone. The V call is TRBV7-6, the J call TRBJ1-1; D is ambiguous. The germline V gene encodes CDR1 SGHVS and CDR2 FNYEAQ. V shed 2 bases and J shed 0 bases, with 7 bases lying between them. This CDR3 spans 14 amino acids. CDR3 DNA sequence: TGTGCCAGCAGCTTACGACAAGTGAACACTGAAGCTTTCTTT. As protein: CASSLRQVNTEAFF.

A word on this clone: The sample holds other DNA sequences that translate to the same CDR3. The chain has TRBV9 and TRBJ1-1; TRBD1 might be the D (6 bases). The ends were cut back, 0 bases at V and 3 bases at J, with 6 bases in the middle. Per the germline V gene, CDR1 is SGDLS and CDR2 is YYNGEE. The CDR3 is 13 amino acids. In DNA, the CDR3 is TGTGCCAGCAGCGTAGCAGGGGACACTGAAGCTTTCTTT. It translates to CASSVAGDTEAFF.

This clone was counted once. The rearrangement joins TRBV24-1 to TRBJ1-2; D perhaps matches TRBD1 (5 bases). V was cut by 4 bases and J by 3 bases, with 5 bases left in between. This CDR3 spans 12 amino acids. The germline CDR1 and CDR2 sequences are KGHDR and SFDVKD. CDR3 bases: TGTGCCACCAGTGACAGGGACTATGGCTACACCTTC. Protein sequence: CATSDRDYGYTF.

V and J are TRBV5-4 and TRBJ2-5, with 14 bases aligning to TRBD2. Germline values: CDR1 SGHNT, CDR2 YYREEE (reference sequence). Unmatched junction bases numbered 7, after V lost 4 bases and J lost 5 bases. The CDR3 loop spans 16 amino acids. CDR3 coding DNA: TGTGCCAGCAGCATAGGGACTAGCGGGAGCTGGGAGACCCAGTACTTC. It yields the protein CASSIGTSGSWETQYF.

The J gene is TRBJ2-3, the V gene TRBV19; 9 nucleotides line up with TRBD2. The germline gives CDR1 LNHDA, CDR2 SQIVND (reference sequence). The CDR3 consists of 16 residues. J was trimmed by 5 bases and V by 10 bases; bases with no gene match: 16. The CDR3, as DNA: TGTGCCACACCAGTGGTGGCGGGAGGGCCGATAGATACGCAGTATTTT. This encodes CATPVVAGGPIDTQYF.

This clone was observed a handful of times. This rearrangement joins TRBV18 to TRBJ2-2; possibly TRBD2 for D (7 bases). V lost 8 bases to trimming and J lost 4 bases, with 14 bases between them. CDR1 KGHSH and CDR2 LQKENI come from the germline V gene. The CDR3 has 14 amino acids. In DNA, the CDR3 is TGTGCCAGCACGTACAGGGAGGGCACCGGGGAGCTGTTTTTT. This encodes CASTYREGTGELFF.

This rearrangement joins TRBV15 to TRBJ1-1; 9 nucleotides line up with TRBD1. With V trimmed by 6 bases and J by 5 bases, 7 bases remained unmatched. The CDR3 has 14 residues. Germline V gene data show CDR1 as LNHNV and CDR2 as YYDKDF (reference sequence). CDR3 coding DNA: TGTGCCACCAGTCAAACAGGGGGCTATACTGAAGCTTTCTTT. The encoded protein is CATSQTGGYTEAFF. The full variable domain, completed using reference TRBV15 and TRBJ1-1, is DAMVIQNPRYQVTQFGKPVTLSCSQTLNHNVMYWYQQKSSQAPKLLFHYYDKDFNNEADTPDNFQSRRPNTSFCFLDIRSPGLGDTAMYLCATSQTGGYTEAFFGQGTRLTVV.

V is TRBV7-9 and J is TRBJ2-7; 9 bases agree with TRBD1. The germline V gene encodes CDR1 SEHNR and CDR2 FQNEAQ (reference sequence). Trimming cost V 4 bases and J 3 bases; bases outside gene matches: 7. This CDR3 comprises 15 residues. The CDR3 DNA follows: TGTGCCAGCAGCTCACCCGGGACAGGGTTCTACGAGCAGTACTTC. This codes for CASSSPGTGFYEQYF. Full variable domain (missing parts from reference TRBV7-9 and TRBJ2-7): DTGVSQNPRHKITKRGQNVTFRCDPISEHNRLYWYRQTLGQGPEFLTYFQNEAQLEKSRLLSDRFSAERPKGSFSTLEIQRTEQGDSAMYLCASSSPGTGFYEQYFGPGTRLTVT.

The V gene is TRBV5-4, the J gene TRBJ2-3, with a weak D call TRBD2 (5 bases). Germline CDR1 is SGHNT and CDR2 is YYREEE (reference sequence). CDR3 length equals 12 residues. Trimming left V 9 bases short and J 3 bases short, with 11 bases between. The CDR3 reads CAMLEGTDTQYF. CDR3 nucleotide sequence: TGTGCCATGCTAGAGGGTACAGATACGCAGTATTTT.

The chain uses TRBV7-2 and TRBJ1-5; D possibly corresponds to TRBD1 (6 bases). Trimming stripped 3 bases from V and 7 bases from J, with 13 bases between. CDR3 length: 14 residues. Germline V gives CDR1 SGHTA, CDR2 FQGNSA. CDR3 sequence (DNA): TGTGCCAGCAGCTTCACAGGGTCTGGGCAGCCCCAGCATTTT. It encodes CASSFTGSGQPQHF.

This clone was seen only once. The genes are TRBV19 and TRBJ1-4; 10 bases agree with TRBD1. Trimming took 7 bases from V and 5 from J; bases not matched to a gene: 13. Per germline, CDR1 LNHDA and CDR2 SQIVND (reference sequence). The CDR3 extends over 17 amino acids. The CDR3 DNA reads as TGTGCCAGTACTCGGGACAGGGGAGGTTCCGGGAATGAAAAACTGTTTTTT. Translated: CASTRDRGGSGNEKLFF. Full variable domain (missing parts from reference TRBV19 and TRBJ1-4): DGGITQSPKYLFRKEGQNVTLSCEQNLNHDAMYWYRQDPGQGLRLIYYSQIVNDFQKGDIAEGYSVSREKKESFPLTVTSAQKNPTAFYLCASTRDRGGSGNEKLFFGSGTQLSVL.

The chain has TRBV9 and TRBJ2-5, with TRBD2 identical over 7 bases. The CDR3 length is 15 residues. Germline lookup yields CDR1 SGDLS and CDR2 YYNGEE. Unmatched junction bases numbered 8, after V lost 1 base and J lost 5 bases. CDR3 protein: CASSVTGREEETQYF. CDR3 sequence (DNA): TGTGCCAGCAGCGTAACAGGACGGGAGGAGGAGACCCAGTACTTC.

This chain uses TRBV6-4 with TRBJ1-2, with 7 bases matching TRBD1. Germline CDR1 MRHNA, CDR2 SNTAGT. V lost 6 bases and J lost 4; bases outside the gene matches: 8. The CDR3 extends over 14 amino acids. The CDR3: CASRAETGTYGYTF. As DNA, the CDR3 is TGTGCCAGCAGAGCCGAGACAGGGACCTATGGCTACACCTTC.

The chain carries TRBV19 and TRBJ1-4, with 11 bases identical to TRBD1. This CDR3 comprises 15 residues. The junction had 4 bases not matched to a gene; V was cut back by 9 bases and J by 1 base. Germline CDR1 reads LNHDA; CDR2 reads SQIVND (reference sequence). The CDR3 DNA sequence: TGTGCCAGCGCGGACAGGGGGCTAACTAATGAAAAACTGTTTTTT. It codes for CASADRGLTNEKLFF.

The chain recombines TRBV28 with TRBJ1-6; the D gene is possibly TRBD1 (5 bases). The ends were cut back, 7 bases at V and 10 bases at J, with 17 bases in the middle. CDR1 is MDHEN and CDR2 is SYDVKM in the germline V gene. The CDR3 spans 14 residues. The CDR3 DNA sequence: TGTGCCAGCACTGTCGGGGGTAGAGAGTCACCCCTCCACTTT. The encoded protein is CASTVGGRESPLHF.

This chain joins TRBV5-1 and TRBJ1-1; D remains ambiguous. The germline V gene encodes CDR1 SGHRS and CDR2 YFSETQ. The CDR3 covers 14 residues. V gave up 0 bases and J gave up 1 base, with 7 bases separating them. The DNA of the CDR3 is TGCGCCAGCAGCTTGGTGATCGGGAACACTGAAGCTTTCTTT. It encodes CASSLVIGNTEAFF.

As for this clone: One end of the junction fails to match germline, which may point to a read error. The chain couples TRBV6-6 to TRBJ2-2; 7 nucleotides match TRBD2. The germline V gene encodes CDR1 MNHNY and CDR2 SVGAGI (reference sequence). The CDR3 has 14 amino acids. CDR3 nucleotide sequence: TGTGCCAACAGTGAGCGGGGAGAGGCCGGGGAGCTGTTTTTT. This codes for CANSERGEAGELFF.